This entry lists 8 T cell receptor beta chains sequenced from one sample in a study of T cell responses to AZD1222 COVID-19 vaccine. TCRdb's table, derived via immunoSEQ multiplex PCR, lists solely in-frame clones and lacks some. This table holds over 85,000 clones, 90% found once. Source: peripheral blood, taken on day 0 of AZD1222 vaccination. All receptors come from an adult in good health.

The chain employs TRBV5-6 and TRBJ1-2, with D tentatively TRBD1 (5 bases). The CDR3 is made up of 13 amino acids. In germline, CDR1 is SGHDT, CDR2 YYEEEE. Trimming removed 4 bases from V and 4 bases from J, with 11 bases in between. Written as DNA, the CDR3 is TGTGCCAGCAGCGGGGCGAATGTCTATGGCTACACCTTC. This encodes CASSGANVYGYTF.

This chain connects TRBV3-1 (or the pseudogene TRBV3-2) to TRBJ1-1; D is unresolved. Germline values: CDR1 LGHDT, CDR2 YNNKEL (reference sequence). V was pared by 4 bases and J by 1 base, with 4 bases between. The CDR3 sequence is 12 residues long. This CDR3 reads CASSPGNTEAFF. The CDR3 DNA reads as TGTGCCAGCAGCCCAGGGAACACTGAAGCTTTCTTT.

The V gene is TRBV7-2, the J gene TRBJ2-1, with a possible D match to TRBD2 (6 bases). Germline assignment: CDR1 SGHTA and CDR2 FQGNSA. Trimming pared 8 bases from V and 4 bases from J, leaving 21 bases between. This CDR3 comprises 16 residues. The CDR3 here is CASRRVDYANYNEQFF. In DNA, the CDR3 is TGTGCCAGCCGACGGGTGGACTACGCGAATTACAATGAGCAGTTCTTC.

The chain carries TRBV4-1 and TRBJ1-5; D perhaps matches TRBD1 (5 bases). The germline gives CDR1 MGHRA, CDR2 YSYEKL. The CDR3 loop spans 17 amino acids. Trimming removed 4 bases from V and 0 bases from J, with 16 bases in between. The CDR3 sequence: CASSLRTGDYSNQPQHF. In DNA, the CDR3 is TGCGCCAGCAGCCTCCGTACGGGGGACTATAGCAATCAGCCCCAGCATTTT.

CDR3 residues: CASSRDSSTDTQYF. The CDR3 coding sequence is TGTGCCAGCAGCCGAGACAGCAGCACAGATACGCAGTATTTT. The chain uses TRBV7-9 and TRBJ2-3, with D possibly being TRBD1 (5 bases). CDR1 and CDR2 from the germline V gene are SEHNR and FQNEAQ (reference sequence). The ends were cut back, 5 bases at V and 0 bases at J, with 9 bases in the middle. The CDR3 is 14 residues long. The full variable domain, with the rest looked up from reference TRBV7-9 and TRBJ2-3, is DTGVSQNPRHKITKRGQNVTFRCDPISEHNRLYWYRQTLGQGPEFLTYFQNEAQLEKSRLLSDRFSAERPKGSFSTLEIQRTEQGDSAMYLCASSRDSSTDTQYFGPGTRLTVL.

This clone appeared a single time. The chain links TRBV23-1 to TRBJ2-4; maybe TRBD1 (5 bases). TRBV23-1 is designated an ORF whose function remains uncertain. The CDR3 is 13 residues long. The V end was cut by 9 bases, the J end by 1 base, with 10 bases between. CDR3 sequence (DNA): TGCGCCAGGACAGCTCGGGCCAAAAACATTCAGTACTTC. As protein: CARTARAKNIQYF.

The gene calls are TRBV6-5 and TRBJ2-7; D is unresolved. Germline CDR1 and CDR2: MNHEY and SVGAGI. With 4 bases removed from V and 1 base from J, the gap between germline ends came to 11 bases. The CDR3 totals 14 residues. CDR3 DNA: TGTGCCAGCAGTTCAGTGACACTTTCCTACGAGCAGTACTTC. It yields the protein CASSSVTLSYEQYF.

This clone was seen more than once but under ten times. The J gene is TRBJ1-2, the V gene TRBV5-1; the D is unclear. Germline V gene data show CDR1 as SGHRS and CDR2 as YFSETQ. Between the trimmed V and J ends, which lost 2 bases and 4 bases, there was a span of 12 bases. The CDR3 runs to 14 residues. The CDR3 region is CASSLEGALYGYTF. The CDR3, as DNA: TGCGCCAGCAGCTTAGAAGGCGCCCTCTATGGCTACACCTTC.